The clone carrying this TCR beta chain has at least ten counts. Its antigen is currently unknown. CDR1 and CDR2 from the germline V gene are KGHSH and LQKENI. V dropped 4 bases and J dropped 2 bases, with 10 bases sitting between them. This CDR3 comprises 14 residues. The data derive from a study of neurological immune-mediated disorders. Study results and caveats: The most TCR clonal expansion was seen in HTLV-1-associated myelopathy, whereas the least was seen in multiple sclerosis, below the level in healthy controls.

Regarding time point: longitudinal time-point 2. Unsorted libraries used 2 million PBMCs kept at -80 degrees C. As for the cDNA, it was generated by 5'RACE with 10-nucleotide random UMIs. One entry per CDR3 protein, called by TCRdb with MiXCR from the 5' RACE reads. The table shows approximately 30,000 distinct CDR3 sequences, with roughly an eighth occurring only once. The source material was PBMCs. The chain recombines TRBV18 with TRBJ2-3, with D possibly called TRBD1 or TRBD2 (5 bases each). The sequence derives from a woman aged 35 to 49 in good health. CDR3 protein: CASSRDGFTDTQYF. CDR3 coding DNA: TGTGCCAGCTCACGGGACGGCTTCACAGATACGCAGTATTTT.